One and the same sample provided the 10 T cell receptor beta chains below, sequenced in a study of PD-L1 blockade in urothelial cancer. The sample's time point: peripheral blood 6 weeks after treatment start. Sequencing used immunoSEQ multiplex PCR; TCRdb keeps in-frame clones, though not all of them. The sample lists tens of thousands of clones; 90% to 95% were seen once. This material consisted of PBMCs, taken around atezolizumab (anti-PD-L1) treatment. These receptors were collected from a woman aged 55-69 years with urothelial cancer.

The V call is TRBV9, the J call TRBJ2-5; D is ambiguous. The V end lost 0 bases, the J end lost 4 bases, and 13 bases lay between the germline ends. The CDR3 covers 15 residues. Germline V gene lookup returns CDR1 SGDLS and CDR2 YYNGEE. CDR3 loop: CASSVGPAGGETQYF. In DNA form, the CDR3 reads TGTGCCAGCAGCGTAGGCCCGGCAGGTGGAGAGACCCAGTACTTC. The full variable domain, with the rest looked up from reference TRBV9 and TRBJ2-5, is DSGVTQTPKHLITATGQRVTLRCSPRSGDLSVYWYQQSLDQGLQFLIQYYNGEERAKGNILERFSAQQFPDLHSELNLSSLELGDSALYFCASSVGPAGGETQYFGPGTRLLVL.

The gene calls are TRBV19 and TRBJ2-3; D is unclear. Trimming took 6 bases from V and 5 from J, leaving 9 bases between them. The germline V gene encodes CDR1 LNHDA and CDR2 SQIVND (reference sequence). The CDR3 is 12 amino acids. The CDR3 DNA follows: TGTGCCAGTAGCCCCACTGGAGATACGCAGTATTTT. Protein product: CASSPTGDTQYF.

V is TRBV5-1 and J is TRBJ1-2, with TRBD1 as a possible D gene (6 bases). Trimming removed 0 bases from V and 4 bases from J, with 7 bases in between. This CDR3 comprises 13 residues. CDR1 SGHRS and CDR2 YFSETQ come from the germline V gene. The CDR3 spells CASSLEDSYGYTF. The CDR3 DNA sequence: TGCGCCAGCAGCTTGGAGGACAGCTATGGCTACACCTTC.

This chain connects TRBV5-4 to TRBJ2-3, with 7 bases aligning to TRBD1. J lost 5 bases, V lost 4 bases, and 7 bases had no gene match. Germline assignment: CDR1 SGHNT and CDR2 YYREEE (reference sequence). The CDR3 totals 14 residues. The CDR3: CASSHTGTEDTQYF. In DNA form, the CDR3 reads TGTGCCAGCAGCCACACCGGGACAGAAGATACGCAGTATTTT.

The chain links TRBV9 to TRBJ2-7; 7 bases fit TRBD1. CDR1 is SGDLS and CDR2 is YYNGEE in the germline V gene. V lost 0 bases and J lost 5; bases outside the gene matches: 11. This CDR3 spans 16 amino acids. The CDR3 DNA reads as TGTGCCAGCAGCGTAGGACCCTTGACAGGGCCCCACGAGCAGTACTTC. Amino acids: CASSVGPLTGPHEQYF.

The chain has TRBV28 and TRBJ2-7; the D is unclear. The germline CDR1 and CDR2 sequences are MDHEN and SYDVKM. The CDR3 extends over 12 amino acids. Trimming took 7 bases from V and 4 from J, leaving 11 bases between them. CDR3 loop: CASTTGIYEQYF. In DNA, the CDR3 is TGTGCCAGCACCACTGGTATTTACGAGCAGTACTTC. Based on the CDR3 plus reference TRBV28 and TRBJ2-7, the full variable domain is DVKVTQSSRYLVKRTGEKVFLECVQDMDHENMFWYRQDPGLGLRLIYFSYDVKMKEKGDIPEGYSVSREKKERFSLILESASTNQTSMYLCASTTGIYEQYFGPGTRLTVT.

The gene calls are TRBV9 and TRBJ2-2; 9 bases fit TRBD2. This CDR3 is built from 17 residues. V gave up 6 bases and J gave up 4 bases; unmatched junction bases: 13. CDR1 and CDR2 (germline): SGDLS, YYNGEE. CDR3 in DNA: TGTGCCAGCACGAATTATGCTCTAGCGGGATTCACCGGGGAGCTGTTTTTT. This encodes CASTNYALAGFTGELFF.

The chain recombines TRBV13 with TRBJ2-3, with no clear D. Germline values: CDR1 PRHDT, CDR2 FYEKMQ (reference sequence). V was cut by 3 bases and J by 1 base, with 11 bases left in between. CDR3 length: 15 residues. The CDR3, as DNA: TGTGCCAGCAGCTTTTCTCAGACACGCACAGATACGCAGTATTTT. This encodes CASSFSQTRTDTQYF.

The rearrangement joins TRBV4-3 to TRBJ2-1; 11 bases agree with TRBD1. Trimming took 3 bases from V and 7 from J; bases not matched to a gene: 11. The CDR3 has 17 amino acids. Germline assignment: CDR1 LGHNA and CDR2 YSLEER. CDR3 sequence (DNA): TGCGCCAGCAGCCACGGATCCGGGACAGGGGGAATGAATGAGCAGTTCTTC. Protein product: CASSHGSGTGGMNEQFF.

The chain links TRBV4-3 to TRBJ2-4; D is possibly TRBD1 (5 bases). The CDR3 has 16 amino acids. V was cut by 0 bases and J by 4 bases, with 13 bases left in between. CDR1 is LGHNA and CDR2 is YSLEER in the germline V gene. CDR3 in DNA: TGCGCCAGCAGCCAAGATCTTAATCCAGGGAAAAACATTCAGTACTTC. This sequence encodes CASSQDLNPGKNIQYF.